Listed below are T cell receptor beta chains from one sample, sequenced in a study of CD8+CD57+ T cells in acquired aplastic anemia. Using its own MiXCR run on the reads, TCRdb lists one record per CDR3 protein. The data contain roughly 200,000 distinct CDR3 sequences, roughly 60% of them singletons. Sample: sorted CD4+, CD8+, or CD8+CD57+ T cells (not recorded which) from PBMCs. The receptors stem from a human donor with aplastic anemia. The CDR3 runs from the conserved cysteine through the conserved F or W. The order of the fields is V gene, D gene, CDR3 length, J gene, clone size, CDR3 DNA, CDR3 protein. D genes are given only for firm matches. Where a row states a size, it is once, few, many or the class of an expanded clone; other rows omit it.

>TRBV2|TRBD1|14|TRBJ1-2|once
TGTGCCAGCAGTGTGCAGGGGGAGAACTATGGCTACACCTTC
CASSVQGENYGYTF
>TRBV2|NA|15|TRBJ2-7|NA
TGCGCCAGCAGCTTTAAAGGGAGGAGCTCCTACGAGCAGTACTTC
CASSFKGRSSYEQYF
>TRBV15|TRBD1|15|TRBJ2-1|NA
TGTGCCACCAGCAGTGGGACAGGGGGCAGCTATGAGCAGTTCTTC
CATSSGTGGSYEQFF
>TRBV7-2|TRBD1|15|TRBJ1-6|NA
TGTGCCAGCAGGATCGGACAGGAGAATAATTCACCCCTCCACTTT
CASRIGQENNSPLHF
>TRBV20-1|TRBD2|14|TRBJ2-3|NA
TGCAGTGCATCGAGCGGGAGGGCCGCAGATACGCAGTATTTT
CSASSGRAADTQYF
>TRBV20-1|NA|13|TRBJ2-7|NA
TGCAGTGCTAGAGATCTGAGGGGGGACGAGCAGTACTTC
CSARDLRGDEQYF
>TRBV2|NA|13|TRBJ1-5|NA
TGTGCCAGCTGCCTACAGAGCAATCAGCCCCAGCATTTT
CASCLQSNQPQHF
>TRBV27|NA|13|TRBJ1-5|many
TGTGCCAGCAGTTGGTCAATTCTTCAGCCCCAGCATTTT
CASSWSILQPQHF
>TRBV29-1|NA|12|TRBJ2-6|once
TGCAGCGTCCCGACCTCCAGAGGCGTCCTGACTTTC
CSVPTSRGVLTF
>TRBV15|TRBD1|14|TRBJ2-5|once
TGTGCCACCAGCGAAGGGACAGGGGGCGCCCACAAAAACTTC
CATSEGTGGAHKNF
>TRBV19|TRBD2|15|TRBJ2-5|many
TGTGCCAGTAGTATCGGGTGGACTAGCGGGGGGACCCAGTACTTC
CASSIGWTSGGTQYF
>TRBV10-3|TRBD1|15|TRBJ1-1|NA
TGTGCCATCGGACGGGACAGGGGTTCGGACACTGAAGCTTTCTTT
CAIGRDRGSDTEAFF
>TRBV29-1|TRBD1|12|TRBJ2-1|once
TGCAGCGGGAAACAGGGGGCAAATGAGCAGTTCTTC
CSGKQGANEQFF
>TRBV20-1|NA|15|TRBJ2-1|many
TGCAGTGCTAGAGATCTAACGGACTACCCGAATGAGCAGTTCTTC
CSARDLTDYPNEQFF
>TRBV10-3|NA|12|TRBJ2-1|NA
TGTGGCATCAGCACGACATCTACTGAGCAGTTCTTC
CGISTTSTEQFF
>TRBV20-1|TRBD2|15|TRBJ2-3|NA
TGCAGTGCTCGGCTAGCGGGGGGAAGCACAGATACGCAGTATTTT
CSARLAGGSTDTQYF
>TRBV15|NA|16|TRBJ1-6|once
TGTGCCACCAGCAGAGATCCTTCAGGGAGAAGTTCACCCCTCCACTTT
CATSRDPSGRSSPLHF
>TRBV2|TRBD2|14|TRBJ2-1|many
TGTGCCAGCAGACAGCGGGGGGCGTACAATGAGCAGTTCTTC
CASRQRGAYNEQFF
>TRBV24-1|NA|12|TRBJ2-3|NA
TGTGCCACCTCGGGGGAGACGGATACGCAGTATTTT
CATSGETDTQYF
>TRBV4-1|NA|13|TRBJ2-7|NA
TGTGCCAGCAGCCAAGATCCCTCCTACGGGCAGTACTTC
CASSQDPSYGQYF
>TRBV29-1|TRBD1|15|TRBJ2-3|NA
TGCAGCGCCGGCCGTGGGACAGCTAGCACAGATACGCAGTATTTT
CSAGRGTASTDTQYF
>TRBV3-1|NA|14|TRBJ1-2|NA
TGTGCCAGCAGCCAAAGGGAACCGGGCTATGGCTACACCTTC
CASSQREPGYGYTF
>TRBV5-1|TRBD1|16|TRBJ2-7|NA
TGCGCCAGCAGCTACTCCGACAGGGGGAACTATGGGGAGCAGTACTTC
CASSYSDRGNYGEQYF
>TRBV20-1|TRBD2|13|TRBJ2-1|NA
TGCAGTGCCGCTAGCGGGGGAGGCAATGAGCAGTTCTTC
CSAASGGGNEQFF
>TRBV29-1|TRBD2|13|TRBJ2-7|NA
TGCAGCGTTAAGGCTAGCGGGGGGTACGAGCAGTACTTC
CSVKASGGYEQYF
>TRBV13|NA|15|TRBJ1-6|NA
TGTGCCAGCAGCTTACGGATCGAACGGGGTTCACCCCTCCACTTT
CASSLRIERGSPLHF
>TRBV7-9|NA|15|TRBJ2-7|NA
TGTGCCAGCAGCTTCCCGGACCACCCCAGAGGGGAGCAGTACTTC
CASSFPDHPRGEQYF
>TRBV20-1|TRBD1|19|TRBJ1-3|NA
TGCAGTGCTAGAGATTGGAGCTTGGGACAGGGAGGATCTGGAAACACCATATATTTT
CSARDWSLGQGGSGNTIYF
>TRBV19|NA|13|TRBJ2-3|NA
TGTGCCAGTAGTATAGCCGACATAGATACGCAGTATTTT
CASSIADIDTQYF
>TRBV5-1|TRBD1|14|TRBJ1-2|few
TGCGCCAGCAGCTTGGCCGACAGGGTCTATGGCTACACCTTC
CASSLADRVYGYTF
>TRBV7-3|TRBD2|14|TRBJ2-7|few
TGTGCCAGCAGCGCAGGACTAGCGGGGGGCGAGCAGTACTTC
CASSAGLAGGEQYF
>TRBV12-3/TRBV12-4|NA|14|TRBJ2-7|few
TGTGCCAGCAGCTTAGGTGGGTGGGAATACGAGCAGTACTTC
CASSLGGWEYEQYF
>TRBV7-6|TRBD1|12|TRBJ2-1|NA
TGTGCCAGCAGCGCGGACAGGCAGATGCAGTTCTTC
CASSADRQMQFF
>TRBV9|NA|16|TRBJ1-1|NA
TGTGCCAGCAGCGTAGTCCCAAGTGGGGGGAACACTGAAGCTTTCTTT
CASSVVPSGGNTEAFF
>TRBV10-2|NA|14|TRBJ2-6|NA
TGCGCCAGCAGTGATGCCTCTGGGGCCAACGTCCTGACTTTC
CASSDASGANVLTF
>TRBV5-5|NA|14|TRBJ1-1|NA
TGTGCCAGCAGCTTGATCGCTGAACGACCTGAAGCTCTCTTT
CASSLIAERPEALF
>TRBV10-3|NA|14|TRBJ2-2|NA
TGTGCCATCAGTCAAGACCCGAACACCGGGGAGCTGTTTTTT
CAISQDPNTGELFF
>TRBV19|NA|15|TRBJ1-5|NA
TGTGCCAGTAGTCAAGGGGCGGTTCGCAATCAGCCCCAGCATTTT
CASSQGAVRNQPQHF
>TRBV2|NA|13|TRBJ1-6|NA
TGTGCCAGCAGGGAAAAGGGGATATCACCCCTCCACTTT
CASREKGISPLHF
>TRBV7-2|NA|15|TRBJ1-1|NA
TGTGCCAGCAGCTTGTTCGGGCAACTGAACACTGAAGCTTTCTTT
CASSLFGQLNTEAFF
>TRBV20-1|NA|15|TRBJ2-3|NA
TGCAGTGCCCCGATGCCGGTTAGCAGCACAGATACGCAGTATTTT
CSAPMPVSSTDTQYF
>TRBV2|NA|14|TRBJ2-2|NA
TGTGCCAGCAGTCGGACAGAGAACACCGGGGAGCTGTTTTTT
CASSRTENTGELFF
>TRBV19|NA|13|TRBJ2-7|NA
TGTGCCAGTAGCTCGACCCTGTCCTACGAGCAGTACTTC
CASSSTLSYEQYF
>TRBV19|NA|14|TRBJ1-6|once
TGTGCCAGTAGTATTAGGGTTGGCGAATCACCCCTCCACTTT
CASSIRVGESPLHF
>TRBV15|NA|15|TRBJ1-4|NA
TGTGCCACCAGCTCCTCCGGTGCAACTAATGAAAAACTGTTTTTT
CATSSSGATNEKLFF
>TRBV19|NA|14|TRBJ2-3|NA
TGTGCCAGTAGTGCGACGTTAAGTGCAGATACGCAGTATTTT
CASSATLSADTQYF
>TRBV19|NA|13|TRBJ1-2|NA
TGTGCCAGTAGGCAAGCAGGGGAAGGAATCTACACCTTC
CASRQAGEGIYTF
>TRBV5-6|NA|13|TRBJ1-5|NA
TGTGCCAGCAGCTTGGCGGGGAATCAGCCCCAGCATTTT
CASSLAGNQPQHF
>TRBV20-1|TRBD1|13|TRBJ1-1|once
TGCAGTGCTAGGGGACAGGTCCCCACTGAAGCTTTCTTT
CSARGQVPTEAFF
>TRBV24-1|NA|15|TRBJ2-6|NA
TGTGCCAGCAGTTTACGAGGGACCGGGGCCAACGTCCTGACTTTC
CASSLRGTGANVLTF
>TRBV20-1|NA|16|TRBJ1-1|many
TGCAGTGCTAGAGGTTTAGGTTTGAGACTCGACACTGAAGCTTTCTTT
CSARGLGLRLDTEAFF
>TRBV7-3|NA|16|TRBJ2-7|NA
TGTGCCAGCAGCTTAATTCCGGACAGTACCCTACGGGAGCAGTACTTC
CASSLIPDSTLREQYF
>TRBV29-1|NA|12|TRBJ2-7|few
TGCAGCGTTGAGGACAGCTCCTACGAGCAGTACTTC
CSVEDSSYEQYF
>TRBV20-1|NA|14|TRBJ2-1|many
TGCAGTGCAAAGCTAGCGCGCTCCTACAATGAGCAGTTCTTC
CSAKLARSYNEQFF
>TRBV10-1|TRBD2|15|TRBJ2-7|NA
TGCGCCAGCAGTGATCGACTAGCGGGGGGCTACGAGCAGTACTTC
CASSDRLAGGYEQYF
>TRBV15|NA|15|TRBJ2-7|NA
TGTGCCACCAGCAGGGGGATGGGGGCCTCCTACGAGCAGTACTTC
CATSRGMGASYEQYF